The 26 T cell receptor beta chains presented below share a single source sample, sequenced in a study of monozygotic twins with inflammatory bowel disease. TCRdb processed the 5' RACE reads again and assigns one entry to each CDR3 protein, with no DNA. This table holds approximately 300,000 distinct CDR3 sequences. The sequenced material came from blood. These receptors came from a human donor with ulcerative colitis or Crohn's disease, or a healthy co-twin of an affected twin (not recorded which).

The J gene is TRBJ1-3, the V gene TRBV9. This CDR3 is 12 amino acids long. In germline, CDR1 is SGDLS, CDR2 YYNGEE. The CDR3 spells CTSSVVEDTIYF. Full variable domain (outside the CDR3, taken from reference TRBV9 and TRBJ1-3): DSGVTQTPKHLITATGQRVTLRCSPRSGDLSVYWYQQSLDQGLQFLIQYYNGEERAKGNILERFSAQQFPDLHSELNLSSLELGDSALYFCTSSVVEDTIYFGEGSWLTVV.

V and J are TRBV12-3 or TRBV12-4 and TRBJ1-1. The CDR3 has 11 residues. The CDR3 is CASSWRSEAFF.

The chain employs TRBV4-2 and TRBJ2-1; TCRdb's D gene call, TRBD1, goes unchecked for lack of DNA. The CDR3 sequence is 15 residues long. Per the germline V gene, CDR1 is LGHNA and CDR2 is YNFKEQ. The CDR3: CASSQDRWGHNEQFF.

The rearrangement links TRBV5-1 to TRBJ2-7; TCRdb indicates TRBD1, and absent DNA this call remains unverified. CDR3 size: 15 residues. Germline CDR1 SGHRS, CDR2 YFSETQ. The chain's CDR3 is CASSPGGSLPYEQYF.

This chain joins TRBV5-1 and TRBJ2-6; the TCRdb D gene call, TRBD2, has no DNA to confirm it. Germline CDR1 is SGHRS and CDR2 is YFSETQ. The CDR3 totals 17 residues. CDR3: CASSLGAGGSGANVLTF.

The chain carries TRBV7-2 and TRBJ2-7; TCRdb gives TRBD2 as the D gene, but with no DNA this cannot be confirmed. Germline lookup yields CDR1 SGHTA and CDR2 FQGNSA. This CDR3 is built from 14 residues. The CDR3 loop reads CASSGLAGGYEQYF. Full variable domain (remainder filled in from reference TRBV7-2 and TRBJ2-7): GAGVSQSPSNKVTEKGKDVELRCDPISGHTALYWYRQSLGQGLEFLIYFQGNSAPDKSGLPSDRFSAERTGGSVSTLTIQRTQQEDSAVYLCASSGLAGGYEQYFGPGTRLTVT.

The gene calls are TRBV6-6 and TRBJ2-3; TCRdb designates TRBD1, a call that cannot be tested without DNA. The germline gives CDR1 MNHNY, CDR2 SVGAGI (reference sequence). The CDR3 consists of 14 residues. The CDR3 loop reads CASRLTGGGDTQYF.

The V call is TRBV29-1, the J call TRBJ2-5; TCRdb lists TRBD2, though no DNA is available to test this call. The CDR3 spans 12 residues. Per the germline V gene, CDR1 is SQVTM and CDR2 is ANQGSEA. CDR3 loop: CSVRGGWETQYF. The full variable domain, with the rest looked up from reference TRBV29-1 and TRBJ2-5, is SAVISQKPSRDICQRGTSLTIQCQVDSQVTMMFWYRQQPGQSLTLIATANQGSEATYESGFVIDKFPISRPNLTFSTLTVSNMSPEDSSIYLCSVRGGWETQYFGPGTRLLVL.

The CDR3 protein is CASSPSGAGGYNEQFF. The rearrangement uses TRBV12-3 or TRBV12-4 and TRBJ2-1; TCRdb proposes TRBD2, but this gene call is untestable without DNA. The CDR3 is 16 residues long.

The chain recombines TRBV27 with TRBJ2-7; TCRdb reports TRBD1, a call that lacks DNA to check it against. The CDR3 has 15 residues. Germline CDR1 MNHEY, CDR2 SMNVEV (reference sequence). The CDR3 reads CASSPGNRGGNEQYF.

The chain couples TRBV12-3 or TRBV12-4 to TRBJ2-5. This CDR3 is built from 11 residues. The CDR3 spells CASSFIQTQYF.

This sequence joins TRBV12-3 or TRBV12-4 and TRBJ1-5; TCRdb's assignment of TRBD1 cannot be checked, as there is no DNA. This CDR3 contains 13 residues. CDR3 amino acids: CASSPLENQPQHF.

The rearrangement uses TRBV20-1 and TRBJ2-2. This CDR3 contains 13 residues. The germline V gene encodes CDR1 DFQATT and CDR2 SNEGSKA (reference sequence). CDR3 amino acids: CSVPYGVPGELFF.

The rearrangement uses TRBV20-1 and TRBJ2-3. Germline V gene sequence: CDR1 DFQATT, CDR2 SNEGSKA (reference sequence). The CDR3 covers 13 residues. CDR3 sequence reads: CSARDTNTDTQYF.

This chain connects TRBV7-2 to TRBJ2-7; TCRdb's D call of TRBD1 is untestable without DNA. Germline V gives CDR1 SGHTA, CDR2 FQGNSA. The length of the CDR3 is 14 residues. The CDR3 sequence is CASSFDSGTYEQYF.

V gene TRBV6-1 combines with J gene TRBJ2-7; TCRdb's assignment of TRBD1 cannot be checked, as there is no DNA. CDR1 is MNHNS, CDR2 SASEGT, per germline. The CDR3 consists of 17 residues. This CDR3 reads CASSPDRNLRQGLEQYF.

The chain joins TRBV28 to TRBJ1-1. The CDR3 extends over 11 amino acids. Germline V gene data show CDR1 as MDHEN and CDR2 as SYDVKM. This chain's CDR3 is CASEIHTEAFF.

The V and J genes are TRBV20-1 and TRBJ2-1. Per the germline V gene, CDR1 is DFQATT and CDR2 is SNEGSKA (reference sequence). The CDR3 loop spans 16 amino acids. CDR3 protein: CSARDRWLGSYNEQFF.

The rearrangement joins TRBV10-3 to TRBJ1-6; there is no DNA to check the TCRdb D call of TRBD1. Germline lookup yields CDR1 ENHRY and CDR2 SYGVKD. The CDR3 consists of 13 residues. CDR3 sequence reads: CASRGGGDSPLHF.

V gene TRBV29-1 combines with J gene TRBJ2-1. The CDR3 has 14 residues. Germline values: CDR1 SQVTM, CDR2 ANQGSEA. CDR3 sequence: CSVDRLLTHNEQFF.

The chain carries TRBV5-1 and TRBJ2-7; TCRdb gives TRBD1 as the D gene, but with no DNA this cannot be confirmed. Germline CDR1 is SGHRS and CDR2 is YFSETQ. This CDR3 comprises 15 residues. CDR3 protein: CASSPQGPGAYEQYF.

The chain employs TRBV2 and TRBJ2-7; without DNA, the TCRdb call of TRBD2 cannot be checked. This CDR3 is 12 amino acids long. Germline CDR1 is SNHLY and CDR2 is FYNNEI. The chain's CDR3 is CAGGLALYEQYF. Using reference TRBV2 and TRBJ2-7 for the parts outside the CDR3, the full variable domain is EPEVTQTPSHQVTQMGQEVILRCVPISNHLYFYWYRQILGQKVEFLVSFYNNEISEKSEIFDDQFSVERPDGSNFTLKIRSTKLEDSAMYFCAGGLALYEQYFGPGTRLTVT.

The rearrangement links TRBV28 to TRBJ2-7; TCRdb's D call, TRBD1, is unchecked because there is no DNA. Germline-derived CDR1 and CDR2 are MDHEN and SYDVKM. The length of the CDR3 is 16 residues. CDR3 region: CASSSPGTGIFYEQYF.

Here the CDR3 reads CATSRGWETQYF. The V gene is TRBV15, the J gene TRBJ2-5. Germline V gene data show CDR1 as LNHNV and CDR2 as YYDKDF (reference sequence). This CDR3 region has 12 residues.

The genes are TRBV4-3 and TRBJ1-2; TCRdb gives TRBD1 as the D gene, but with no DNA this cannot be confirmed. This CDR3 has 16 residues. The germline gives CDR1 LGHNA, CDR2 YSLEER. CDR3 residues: CASSQVHLDSIYGYTF.

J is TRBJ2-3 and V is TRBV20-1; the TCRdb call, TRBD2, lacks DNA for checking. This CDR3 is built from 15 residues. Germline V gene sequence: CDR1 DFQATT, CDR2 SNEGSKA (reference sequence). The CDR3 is CSATREDTNTDTQYF.